The 24 T cell receptor beta chains listed next were all sequenced from one sample in a study of CXCR3-negative and CXCR3-positive naive CD8 T cells. Study conclusions and caveats: CXCR3-expressing naive cells carried TRB CDR3s more hydrophobic than those of CXCR3-negative naive cells.

These receptors have no identified antigens. The method, 5' RACE with UMI labels, was used to prepare the TRB cDNA libraries. TCRdb derives one entry per CDR3 protein from the 5' RACE reads, leaving out DNA. The table for this sample gives 5,500 to 7,500 distinct CDR3 sequences. The sample taken for sequencing was naive CXCR3+ CD8+ T cells from blood. This sample's subset: CD45RO-CCR7+CD27+CD95- naive CD8+ T cells expressing CXCR3 (TNR3+). These TCRs come from a human donor in good health. Some clones in this sample may be carry-over from other donors' samples.

This chain uses TRBV29-1 with TRBJ2-1; TCRdb returns TRBD2, unconfirmable since there is no DNA. The V gene's germline CDR1 is SQVTM and CDR2 ANQGSEA. The CDR3 is 15 amino acids. The CDR3: CSVDGLAGAGNEQFF.

This rearrangement joins TRBV13 to TRBJ2-1. Germline V gives CDR1 PRHDT, CDR2 FYEKMQ (reference sequence). The CDR3 is 12 amino acids. The CDR3: CASSLLRYEQFF.

The gene calls are TRBV29-1 and TRBJ2-5; checking the TCRdb D call of TRBD2 is not possible without DNA. Germline CDR1 SQVTM, CDR2 ANQGSEA. This CDR3 is built from 12 residues. The CDR3 here is CSVIQGGETQYF.

This clonotype registers medium-sized by frequency. The rearrangement uses TRBV7-9 and TRBJ2-1; checking the TCRdb D call of TRBD1 is not possible without DNA. Germline values: CDR1 SEHNR, CDR2 FQNEAQ (reference sequence). The CDR3 totals 12 residues. The CDR3 loop reads CASRGQGHEQFF.

This clonotype is medium-sized by frequency. The chain is built from TRBV28 and TRBJ2-5; TCRdb returns TRBD2, unconfirmable since there is no DNA. Germline loops: CDR1 MDHEN, CDR2 SYDVKM. This CDR3 is 16 amino acids long. The CDR3 loop reads CASSGLAGGGQETQYF.

This clonotype shows up as medium-sized by frequency. The chain uses TRBV3-1 and TRBJ2-2; TCRdb returns TRBD2, unconfirmable since there is no DNA. Germline V CDR1 and CDR2: LGHDT, YNNKEL (reference sequence). This CDR3 has 13 residues. CDR3 protein: CASSQGSGGELFF. The full variable domain, rest sourced from reference TRBV3-1 and TRBJ2-2, is DTAVSQTPKYLVTQMGNDKSIKCEQNLGHDTMYWYKQDSKKFLKIMFSYNNKELIINETVPNRFSPKSPDKAHLNLHINSLELGDSAVYFCASSQGSGGELFFGEGSRLTVL.

CDR3 sequence reads: CAGLVPTLGEQYF. The J gene is TRBJ2-7, the V gene TRBV2; TCRdb gives TRBD2 as the D gene, but with no DNA this cannot be confirmed. The length of the CDR3 is 13 residues. CDR1 is SNHLY, CDR2 FYNNEI, per germline.

CDR3 region: CASSLDINNQPQHF. This chain joins TRBV28 and TRBJ1-5. The CDR3 has 14 amino acids. Germline CDR1 is MDHEN and CDR2 is SYDVKM.

This clonotype registers medium-sized by frequency. The rearrangement links TRBV4-1 to TRBJ2-3; TCRdb's D call, TRBD1, is unchecked because there is no DNA. The CDR3 has 15 residues. In germline, CDR1 is MGHRA, CDR2 YSYEKL. The chain's CDR3 is CASSVGTGLTDTQYF.

The genes are TRBV7-9 and TRBJ1-5; there is no DNA to check the TCRdb D call of TRBD1. This CDR3 has 13 residues. Germline V lookup: CDR1 SEHNR, CDR2 FQNEAQ (reference sequence). The CDR3 sequence is CASSQPGDQPQHF. Together with reference TRBV7-9 and TRBJ1-5, the CDR3 gives the full variable domain: DTGVSQNPRHKITKRGQNVTFRCDPISEHNRLYWYRQTLGQGPEFLTYFQNEAQLEKSRLLSDRFSAERPKGSFSTLEIQRTEQGDSAMYLCASSQPGDQPQHFGDGTRLSIL.

The chain combines TRBV29-1 with TRBJ2-5; TCRdb picks TRBD2, but there is no DNA to check that call. This CDR3 contains 15 residues. From germline, CDR1 is SQVTM and CDR2 ANQGSEA. CDR3 loop: CSVVVPGAHQETQYF.

This clonotype is identified as medium-sized (0.01 to 0.1%) from frequency. The chain recombines TRBV27 with TRBJ1-5; TCRdb designates TRBD1, a call that cannot be tested without DNA. The CDR3 contains 14 residues. Germline values: CDR1 MNHEY, CDR2 SMNVEV (reference sequence). This CDR3 is CASSLWGENQPQHF.

The chain uses TRBV14 and TRBJ2-7; lacking DNA, the TRBD1 call made by TCRdb goes unchecked. Germline V gene data show CDR1 as SGHDN and CDR2 as FVKESK. The CDR3 runs to 14 residues. This CDR3 is CASSPYQGSYEQYF.

This sequence joins TRBV9 and TRBJ2-3. This CDR3 contains 15 residues. CDR1 and CDR2 (germline): SGDLS, YYNGEE. CDR3 sequence: CASSVGASSTDTQYF. Full variable domain (remainder filled in from reference TRBV9 and TRBJ2-3): DSGVTQTPKHLITATGQRVTLRCSPRSGDLSVYWYQQSLDQGLQFLIQYYNGEERAKGNILERFSAQQFPDLHSELNLSSLELGDSALYFCASSVGASSTDTQYFGPGTRLTVL.

This clonotype ranks as medium-sized in terms of frequency. J is TRBJ2-3 and V is TRBV27; TCRdb's assignment of TRBD1 cannot be checked, as there is no DNA. The CDR3 totals 15 residues. CDR1 and CDR2 (germline): MNHEY, SMNVEV (reference sequence). The CDR3 loop is CASSPNIGGPDTQYF.

In terms of frequency, this clonotype is medium-sized. The chain employs TRBV12-3 or TRBV12-4 and TRBJ2-7. The CDR3 has 13 residues. This chain's CDR3 is CASSFAVAYEQYF.

Measured by frequency, this clonotype is medium-sized. The genes are TRBV4-3 and TRBJ2-1; TCRdb indicates TRBD2, and absent DNA this call remains unverified. Germline CDR1 and CDR2: LGHNA and YSLEER. CDR3 length: 17 amino acids. CDR3 amino acids: CASSQDRGLAAYNEQFF.

This clonotype shows up as medium-sized by frequency. The genes are TRBV11-1 and TRBJ2-7; as DNA is missing, the TRBD1 call by TCRdb cannot be tested. This CDR3 has 14 residues. Germline assignment: CDR1 SGHAT and CDR2 FQDESV (reference sequence). CDR3 amino acids: CASSQGQGAYEQYF.

The chain couples TRBV7-9 to TRBJ2-1; TCRdb's D call of TRBD2 is untestable without DNA. The CDR3 runs 15 residues. Per the germline V gene, CDR1 is SEHNR and CDR2 is FQNEAQ (reference sequence). The chain's CDR3 is CASSSTAGGGNEQFF.

The gene calls are TRBV11-1 and TRBJ2-5; checking the TCRdb D call of TRBD1 is not possible without DNA. The germline gives CDR1 SGHAT, CDR2 FQDESV (reference sequence). The CDR3 contains 15 residues. CDR3 amino acids: CASIEQGRGEETQYF.

Considering frequency, this clonotype is medium-sized (0.01 to 0.1%). The V call is TRBV7-3, the J call TRBJ2-3; no DNA is available, so the TRBD2 call from TCRdb remains unchecked. This CDR3 spans 14 amino acids. From germline, CDR1 is SGHTA and CDR2 FQGTGA. CDR3 sequence reads: CASSLGLAGDTQYF.

The J gene is TRBJ1-1, the V gene TRBV7-6; without DNA, the TCRdb call of TRBD1 cannot be checked. The CDR3 totals 12 residues. Per the germline V gene, CDR1 is SGHVS and CDR2 is FNYEAQ. The CDR3 loop reads CASSLLAGEAFF.

According to its frequency, this clonotype is medium-sized. The V gene is TRBV15, the J gene TRBJ2-1; TCRdb reports TRBD2, a call that lacks DNA to check it against. The CDR3 runs 16 residues. Germline V gene lookup returns CDR1 LNHNV and CDR2 YYDKDF (reference sequence). CDR3 sequence: CATSKRASGRGNEQFF.

According to its frequency, this clonotype is medium-sized. The CDR3: CSVERGAPEAFF. The chain uses TRBV29-1 and TRBJ1-1; lacking DNA, the TRBD1 call made by TCRdb goes unchecked. The CDR3 loop spans 12 amino acids. CDR1 and CDR2 (germline): SQVTM, ANQGSEA.